The next 12 T cell receptor beta chains were all read from a single sample in a study of CD8 T cells in Susac syndrome. With random hexamers, 0.5 to 1 ug RNA was reverse transcribed. From the immunoSEQ multiplex PCR reads, TCRdb called clonotypes with MiXCR, one entry per CDR3 protein. This table has about 110,000 distinct CDR3 sequences, 95% to 98% appearing once. Specimen: CD4+ T cells from PBMCs. The receptors were sampled from a human donor in good health.

The chain couples TRBV7-9 to TRBJ1-6; D may be TRBD1 (6 bases). CDR1 and CDR2 (germline): SEHNR, FQNEAQ (reference sequence). The CDR3 totals 14 residues. The V end lost 10 bases, the J end lost 7 bases, and 17 bases lay between the germline ends. In DNA form, the CDR3 reads TGTGCCACCGGACCGGTGCAGGGGAATTCACCCCTCCACTTT. Its translation: CATGPVQGNSPLHF.

V is TRBV4-2 and J is TRBJ2-2; TRBD2 aligns across 7 bases. J gave up 3 bases and V 4 bases, and 14 bases lay outside the gene matches. Germline lookup yields CDR1 LGHNA and CDR2 YNFKEQ. This CDR3 spans 18 amino acids. CDR3 in DNA: TGTGCCAGCAGCCCTGAGGAGCGGGAAAGCCGTTACACCGGGGAGCTGTTTTTT. Protein: CASSPEERESRYTGELFF.

This chain links TRBV12-3 or TRBV12-4 with TRBJ2-2; the D is unclear. CDR3 size: 11 residues. Trimming pared 5 bases from V and 8 bases from J, leaving 6 bases between. The CDR3 nucleotides read TGTGCCAGCAGTCTTCGAGGGGAGCTGTTTTTT. Its protein product is CASSLRGELFF.

The chain combines TRBV29-1 with TRBJ1-1, with 9 bases identical to TRBD1. This CDR3 region has 12 residues. V lost 4 bases to trimming and J lost 5 bases; unmatched junction nucleotides: 2. Germline V lookup: CDR1 SQVTM, CDR2 ANQGSEA. The CDR3 DNA is TGCAGCGTTGGGACAGGGGAAACTGAAGCTTTCTTT. This encodes CSVGTGETEAFF.

The chain links TRBV9 to TRBJ2-5, with 7 bases identical to TRBD2. This CDR3 comprises 15 residues. V dropped 2 bases and J dropped 3; count of bases not matched to a gene: 7. Germline V gene lookup returns CDR1 SGDLS and CDR2 YYNGEE. The CDR3 loop is CASSVTVLAEETQYF. Here the CDR3 DNA reads TGTGCCAGCAGCGTCACGGTTCTAGCGGAAGAGACCCAGTACTTC.

V and J are TRBV15 and TRBJ1-1, with TRBD1 matching over 8 bases. CDR1 is LNHNV and CDR2 is YYDKDF in the germline V gene (reference sequence). This CDR3 spans 14 amino acids. Germline trimming cut 6 bases from V and 0 bases from J; bases unmatched to any gene: 3. The CDR3 region has the DNA TGTGCCACCAGAAGGGGACAGGTGAACACTGAAGCTTTCTTT. Residues: CATRRGQVNTEAFF.

The rearrangement joins TRBV4-1 to TRBJ2-1, with no clear D. With 1 base removed from V and 6 bases from J, the gap between germline ends came to 25 bases. The CDR3 is 19 residues long. Looked up from germline, CDR1 is MGHRA and CDR2 is YSYEKL. Written as DNA, the CDR3 is TGCGCCAGCAGCCAAGGGGCTGTACTGGGCAGGCTACTTGTCAATGAGCAGTTCTTC. Its protein is CASSQGAVLGRLLVNEQFF.

In its sample, this clonotype was seen once. The rearrangement uses TRBV20-1 and TRBJ1-2; D is unresolved. Germline-derived CDR1 and CDR2 are DFQATT and SNEGSKA (reference sequence). The CDR3 runs to 14 residues. The V end was cut by 3 bases, the J end by 4 bases, with 15 bases between. CDR3 loop: CSASPHGPSYGYTF. The CDR3, as DNA: TGCAGTGCTAGCCCTCACGGGCCCTCCTATGGCTACACCTTC.

The DNA of the CDR3 is TGTGCCAGCAGGGAAGGGGGGGGCGCTTACACTGAAGCTTTCTTT. Protein sequence: CASREGGGAYTEAFF. The rearrangement links TRBV28 to TRBJ1-1; D may be TRBD1 (6 bases). The ends were cut back, 6 bases at V and 3 bases at J, with 17 bases in the middle. The CDR3 contains 15 residues. CDR1 and CDR2 from the germline V gene are MDHEN and SYDVKM.

The rearrangement links TRBV29-1 to TRBJ1-5; D uncertain. The CDR3 length is 12 residues. V lost 6 bases and J 4 bases, leaving 10 bases between the germline ends. CDR1 and CDR2 (germline): SQVTM, ANQGSEA. This CDR3 reads CSVANVNQPQHF. The CDR3 DNA sequence: TGCAGCGTGGCCAACGTAAATCAGCCCCAGCATTTT.

The chain recombines TRBV23-1 with TRBJ2-6; 10 bases fit TRBD2. TRBV23-1 counts as an open reading frame of uncertain function. This CDR3 spans 22 amino acids. J was trimmed by 0 bases and V by 0 bases; bases with no gene match: 14. The CDR3 nucleotides are TGCGCCAGCAGTCAATCACTCTCGGGGGGGACTAGCGCCGTCTCTGGGGCCAACGTCCTGACTTTC. It encodes CASSQSLSGGTSAVSGANVLTF.

CDR3 bases: TGTGCCAGCAGCTTAGAGAGATGGTTCGGGCAGTACTTC. Protein product: CASSLERWFGQYF. The V gene is TRBV7-2, the J gene TRBJ2-7; D not resolved. The CDR3 extends over 13 amino acids. V shed 1 base and J shed 9 bases, with 13 bases lying between them. CDR1 is SGHTA, CDR2 FQGNSA, per germline.